This T cell receptor beta chain derives from a study of cytomegalovirus exposure and HLA in healthy donors. This clone came up many times. Its target is not known. Some clones are missing from TCRdb's copy, which holds only in-frame ones; the method was immunoSEQ multiplex PCR. The data show under 250,000 clones, less than 90% seen once. Study findings and constraints: Both high specificity and high sensitivity reportedly marked the classifier's diagnosis of cytomegalovirus status.

This sequence originates from a woman aged 18-35 years in good health and CMV-seronegative. The sequencing input was PBMCs.

In DNA, the CDR3 is TGTGCCACCAGCACGAGGGTAGCGAACACTGAAGCTTTCTTT. Protein sequence: CATSTRVANTEAFF. V and J are TRBV15 and TRBJ1-1, with D hard to call. V was pared by 4 bases and J by 1 base, with 10 bases between. The CDR3 has 14 amino acids. Germline CDR1 reads LNHNV; CDR2 reads YYDKDF (reference sequence).